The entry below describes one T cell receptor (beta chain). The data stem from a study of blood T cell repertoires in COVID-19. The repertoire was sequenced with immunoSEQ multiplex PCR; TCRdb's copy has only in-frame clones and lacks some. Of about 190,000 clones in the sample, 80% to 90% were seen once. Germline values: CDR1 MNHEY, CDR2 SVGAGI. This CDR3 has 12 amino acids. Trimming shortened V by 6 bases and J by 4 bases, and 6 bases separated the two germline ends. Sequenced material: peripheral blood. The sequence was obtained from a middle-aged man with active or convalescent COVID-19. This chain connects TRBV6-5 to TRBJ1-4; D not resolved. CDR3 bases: TGTGCCAGCAGACAGCTTAATGAAAAACTGTTTTTT. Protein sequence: CASRQLNEKLFF.